This TCR beta chain comes out of a study of shared clonotypes between healthy human individuals. V dropped 6 bases and J dropped 0 bases, with 8 bases sitting between them. This CDR3 spans 13 amino acids. Germline-derived CDR1 and CDR2 are MNHEY and SVGAGI. With regard to this clone: What it recognizes is unknown.

Study results and limitations: Owing to a small donor count, the genetic and exposure-history diversity represented was limited. Generally, naive subsets (rather than memory subsets) showed larger estimated richness.

The table came from immunoSEQ multiplex PCR; TCRdb's copy has only in-frame clones and leaves some out. The sample shows around 690,000 clones, less than 95% of them seen only once. CD8 memory merged CD45RO+ with CCR7-negative CD45RA+ TemRA cells. Sample: memory CD8+ T cells from PBMCs. Subset denoted: CD45RO+ cells pooled with CCR7-negative TemRA cells. The chain uses TRBV6-5 and TRBJ1-1; D remains unclear. The sequence was collected from a man between 18 and 29 years old in good health. Some clones in this sample may be carry-over from other donors' samples. CDR3 in amino acids: CASRGGLNTEAFF. The CDR3 DNA is TGTGCCAGCAGAGGTGGGTTGAACACTGAAGCTTTCTTT.